This note documents a single TCR beta chain sequence. Generated by immunoSEQ multiplex PCR, the TCRdb table keeps only in-frame clones and is missing some. The sample lists about 180,000 clones; approximately 90% were seen once. This record belongs to a study of blood T cell repertoires in COVID-19. V was pared by 6 bases and J by 6 bases, with 12 bases of the junction left unmatched. CDR3 length: 16 residues. Germline CDR1 is MDHEN and CDR2 is SYDVKM. Sequencing input: peripheral blood. The V call is TRBV28, the J call TRBJ1-5; 9 bases map to TRBD1. The source of this sequence is a man aged 18-30 years who had recovered from COVID-19. As DNA, the CDR3 is TGTGCCAGCAGCACCGGGACAGGGAGGGTCGGTCAGCCCCAGCATTTT. This codes for CASSTGTGRVGQPQHF.